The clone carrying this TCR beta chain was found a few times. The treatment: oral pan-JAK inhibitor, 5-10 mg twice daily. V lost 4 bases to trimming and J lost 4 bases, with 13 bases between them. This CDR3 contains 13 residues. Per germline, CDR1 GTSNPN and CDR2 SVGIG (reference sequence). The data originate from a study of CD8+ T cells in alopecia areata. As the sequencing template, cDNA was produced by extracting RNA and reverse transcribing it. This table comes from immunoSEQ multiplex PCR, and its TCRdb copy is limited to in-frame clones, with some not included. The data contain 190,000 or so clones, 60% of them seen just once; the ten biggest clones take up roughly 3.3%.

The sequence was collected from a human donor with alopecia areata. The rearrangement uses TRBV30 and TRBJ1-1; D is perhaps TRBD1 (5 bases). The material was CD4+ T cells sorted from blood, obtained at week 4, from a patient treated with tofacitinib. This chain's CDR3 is CAWNSRGGTEAFF. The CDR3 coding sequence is TGTGCCTGGAATTCTAGGGGAGGCACTGAAGCTTTCTTT. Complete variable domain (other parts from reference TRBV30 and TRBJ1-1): SQTIHQWPATLVQPVGSPLSLECTVEGTSNPNLYWYRQAAGRGLQLLFYSVGIGQISSEVPQNLSASRPQDRQFILSSKKLLLSDSGFYLCAWNSRGGTEAFFGQGTRLTVV.